These 5 T cell receptor beta chains were all obtained from the same sample, sequenced in a study of cytomegalovirus exposure and HLA in healthy donors. The PCR ran on 60 Vbeta and 13 Jbeta primers. This table comes from immunoSEQ multiplex PCR, and its TCRdb copy is limited to in-frame clones, with some not included. The sample records roughly 250,000 clones, under 90% being singletons. Sequenced input: PBMCs. These receptors came from a girl aged 2-10 years in good health and CMV-seronegative.

The chain uses TRBV9 and TRBJ1-3, with D perhaps matching TRBD1 (6 bases). This CDR3 is 15 amino acids long. Trimming took 0 bases from V and 2 from J, leaving 9 bases between them. Germline CDR1 reads SGDLS; CDR2 reads YYNGEE. As DNA, the CDR3 is TGTGCCAGCAGCGTAGAACAGGGAACTGGAAACACCATATATTTT. This encodes CASSVEQGTGNTIYF.

This clone has more than one count but fewer than ten. The chain recombines TRBV6-1 with TRBJ1-1, with 9 bases that match TRBD1. J was trimmed by 5 bases and V by 6 bases; bases with no gene match: 10. This CDR3 spans 15 amino acids. CDR1 is MNHNS and CDR2 is SASEGT in the germline V gene. Here the CDR3 DNA reads TGTGCCAGCAGGGGTACGGACAGGGGAATTACTGAAGCTTTCTTT. Its protein is CASRGTDRGITEAFF.

V usage is TRBV6-4 and J usage is TRBJ2-1, with 8 bases aligning to TRBD2. Germline V gene sequence: CDR1 MRHNA, CDR2 SNTAGT. The CDR3 is 15 amino acids. The V gene end was trimmed by 2 bases and the J gene end by 7 bases; junction bases not matched to a gene: 7. The DNA of the CDR3 is TGTGCCAGCAGTGACGCGCTCAGCGGGAGTAATGAGCAGTTCTTC. This codes for CASSDALSGSNEQFF.

The CDR3 DNA sequence: TGCGCCAGCAGCTTGGAATTAAGGGGGAACACTGAAGCTTTCTTT. Translated: CASSLELRGNTEAFF. The J gene is TRBJ1-1, the V gene TRBV5-1; the D gene is possibly TRBD1 (5 bases). Trimming removed 0 bases at V and 1 base at J, with 10 bases between. The germline V gene has CDR1 SGHRS and CDR2 YFSETQ. This CDR3 contains 15 residues.

The sample holds a few counts of this clone. DNA for the CDR3: TGTGCCAGCAGGGCTACAGACCTCCAGGGAGAGACCCAGTACTTC. The encoded protein is CASRATDLQGETQYF. The chain has TRBV7-8 and TRBJ2-5; tentatively, D is TRBD1 (5 bases). Per the germline V gene, CDR1 is SGHVS and CDR2 is FQNEAQ. CDR3 length: 15 residues. Trimming cost V 6 bases and J 4 bases, with 18 bases left between them.